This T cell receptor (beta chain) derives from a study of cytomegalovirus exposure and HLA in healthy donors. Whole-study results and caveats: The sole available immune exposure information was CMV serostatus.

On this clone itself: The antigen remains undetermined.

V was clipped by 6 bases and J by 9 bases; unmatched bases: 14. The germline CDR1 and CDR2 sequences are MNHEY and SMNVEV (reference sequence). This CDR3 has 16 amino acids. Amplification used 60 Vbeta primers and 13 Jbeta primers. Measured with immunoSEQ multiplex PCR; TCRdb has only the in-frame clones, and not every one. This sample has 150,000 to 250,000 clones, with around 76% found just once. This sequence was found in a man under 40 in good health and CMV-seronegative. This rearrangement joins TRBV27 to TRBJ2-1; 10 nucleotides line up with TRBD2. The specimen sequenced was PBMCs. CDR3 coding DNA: TGTGCCAGCAGCCCACGATCCCTAGCGGGAGACACTGAGCAGTTCTTC. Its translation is CASSPRSLAGDTEQFF.